This TCR beta chain was sequenced for a study of human thymus T cells (dated by TCRdb to between 2020 and 2021). About the investigation overall: The study used under 10 infant thymus samples plus four related peripheral blood samples to characterize TCR alpha and beta repertoires. Donor ages ranged from about 6 to 244 days, and the cohort comprised over five male and a couple of female infants. Overall study outcomes, separate from this receptor: Highly overlapping thymic TCR repertoires among unrelated individuals were reported in the related research. Usage of V and J gene segments appeared to be biased in both the thymic and the peripheral blood repertoires. Thymus samples yielded on average around 810,000 unique TCRB clonotypes, compared with 65,000 to 100,000 from blood samples.

Thymus tissue was obtained as surgical resects removed during corrective cardiac surgery. Immunologically healthy infants undergoing open corrective cardiac surgery for congenital heart defects in Finland were used as donors. Thymocytes were freed from the tissue by mechanical means and kept at -70 degrees C as pellets of about 9-30 million cells. A QIAsymphony instrument was used to extract genomic DNA from frozen cell pellets. The CDR3 starts with the cysteine, ends with the phenylalanine, and has 14 residues. Only the CDR3 part of the read is kept: 42 bases, read in frame from the first base. Relative to germline, V is 2 bases shorter and J is 2 bases shorter, with 10 bases between their ends. CDR1 and CDR2, looked up from the germline V gene, are MGHDK and SYGVNS. As to this clone: Its antigen remains undetermined. Within one base of it there is no much larger clone, and no base qualities were kept.

The immunoSEQ multiplex PCR assay was used to amplify the TCRB and TCRAD loci from a standardized quantity of quality-controlled genomic DNA. The amplicons covered the V(D)J region and were long enough to include the CDR3 and to identify the V and J genes. The commercial immunoSEQ service was used to sequence amplicons on an Illumina platform. Concerning the study's data processing: Primer bias and sequencing errors were corrected as previously described, and TCRAD and TCRB were defined on the basis of the IMGT database. The repertoires were analysed using immunoSEQ Analyzer 3.0 and VDJTools for basic statistics, V/J segment usage, diversity estimates, rarefaction and pairwise overlap. Chao1, ChaoE, Efron-Thisted, Shannon and inverse Simpson indices were used to estimate diversity, which was also estimated on datasets down-sampled to the smallest sample. For repertoire overlap, CDR3 nucleotide sequence, V gene and J gene had to match strictly, and clustering was done by Jaccard-based multidimensional scaling. TCRdb carries this immuneACCESS record with in-frame sequences only. Its versions omit some clonotypes, under half of them owing to an unresolved V gene in the studies checked, with the rest unexplained. The V and J calls and clone size are taken from that table; D and trimming were inferred from the DNA. This sample gives around 70,000 clones in total; 85% to 95% of them show up just once. Jointly, the top ten make up around 0.034% of the sample.

The sequence joins TRBV25-1 to TRBJ2-7; the D gene remains uncertain. Material: thymus tissue. This TCR derives from a girl under three years old with a congenital heart defect but otherwise immunologically healthy. DNA sequence: TGTGCCAGCAGTGAAGTTAGGGCCACCTACGAGCAGTACTTC. Its translation is CASSEVRATYEQYF.